This TCR beta chain was recovered during a study of T cells after posttransplantation cyclophosphamide. This clone was observed at least ten times. The antigen remains unidentified. Libraries were prepared by immunoSEQ multiplex PCR; TCRdb keeps only in-frame clonotypes and omits some of them. The sample has 40,000 to 55,000 clones, none seen only once; the top ten hold roughly 2%. Findings and caveats of the study: Donor CD8+ memory clones often dominated recipient blood repertoires at later times. Recipient CMV seropositivity and CMV reactivation strongly tracked TRB clonality.

Germline CDR1 and CDR2: SGHDT and YYEEEE. The CDR3 is 16 amino acids. The V gene lost 3 bases and the J gene lost 4 bases, with 19 bases spanning the gap. The genes are TRBV5-6 and TRBJ1-1; possible D gene TRBD1, 5 bases. Sequencing was done on a sample of PBMCs. This TCR was recovered from a man aged 35-49 years in good health, CMV-negative, and a related stem cell transplant donor. The DNA for the CDR3 is TGTGCCAGCAGCTGGGACCGGGAGGGTTACTTCACTGAAGCTTTCTTT. Encoded protein: CASSWDREGYFTEAFF.